The next 30 T cell receptor beta chains were all read from a single sample in a study of CXCR3-negative and CXCR3-positive naive CD8 T cells. cDNA libraries for TRB were generated by 5' RACE incorporating UMI labels. Reprocessing the 5' RACE reads, TCRdb reports a single entry for every CDR3 protein and omits DNA. The table lists 100,000 to 150,000 distinct CDR3 sequences. The sample comprised naive CXCR3- CD8+ T cells from blood. Specified subset: CD45RO-CCR7+CD27+CD95- naive CD8+ T cells lacking CXCR3 (TNR3-). These TCRs come from a human donor in good health. Some clones in this sample may be carry-over from other donors' samples.

CDR3 residues: CSVVSGGYTEAFF. The chain is built from TRBV29-1 and TRBJ1-1; without DNA, the TCRdb call of TRBD1 cannot be checked. Per germline, CDR1 SQVTM and CDR2 ANQGSEA. This CDR3 comprises 13 residues.

The genes are TRBV6-5 and TRBJ2-1. This CDR3 spans 14 amino acids. CDR1 is MNHEY and CDR2 is SVGAGI in the germline V gene. CDR3: CASSYLTSYNEQFF.

This CDR3 reads CASSQDVAGYNEQFF. The chain recombines TRBV3-1 with TRBJ2-1; TCRdb's assignment of TRBD2 cannot be checked, as there is no DNA. The germline CDR1 and CDR2 sequences are LGHDT and YNNKEL (reference sequence). The CDR3 sequence is 15 residues long.

The genes are TRBV12-3 or TRBV12-4 and TRBJ1-3. CDR3 length equals 15 residues. The CDR3 sequence is CASSWDSSSGNTIYF.

The V gene is TRBV9, the J gene TRBJ2-5; the TCRdb call, TRBD1, lacks DNA for checking. The CDR3 loop spans 15 amino acids. Looked up from germline, CDR1 is SGDLS and CDR2 is YYNGEE. CDR3 in amino acids: CASSEDRGGGETQYF.

The chain uses TRBV28 and TRBJ2-3; TCRdb proposes TRBD1, but this gene call is untestable without DNA. Germline V gene data show CDR1 as MDHEN and CDR2 as SYDVKM. This CDR3 region has 14 residues. The CDR3 spells CASSYRGAPDTQYF.

This rearrangement joins TRBV7-9 to TRBJ2-7; TCRdb designates TRBD2, a call that cannot be tested without DNA. Per germline, CDR1 SEHNR and CDR2 FQNEAQ (reference sequence). The CDR3 sequence is 12 residues long. The CDR3: CASSFEGYEQYF.

The chain uses TRBV7-9 and TRBJ2-1. This CDR3 is 11 amino acids long. CDR1 and CDR2 from the germline V gene are SEHNR and FQNEAQ (reference sequence). CDR3 sequence reads: CASSWDSEQFF.

The rearrangement links TRBV15 to TRBJ1-1; checking the TCRdb D call of TRBD1 is not possible without DNA. Germline-derived CDR1 and CDR2 are LNHNV and YYDKDF (reference sequence). The CDR3 totals 15 residues. The chain's CDR3 is CATSGGLGGNTEAFF. The full variable domain, in which reference TRBV15 and TRBJ1-1 provide the parts outside the CDR3, is DAMVIQNPRYQVTQFGKPVTLSCSQTLNHNVMYWYQQKSSQAPKLLFHYYDKDFNNEADTPDNFQSRRPNTSFCFLDIRSPGLGDTAMYLCATSGGLGGNTEAFFGQGTRLTVV.

This chain links TRBV12-3 or TRBV12-4 with TRBJ2-5; the D gene TCRdb calls, TRBD2, cannot be checked with no DNA. The CDR3 totals 20 residues. CDR3 protein: CASSLIGPGLAGLSQETQYF.

The rearrangement links TRBV7-9 to TRBJ1-5; TCRdb indicates TRBD1, and absent DNA this call remains unverified. CDR1 and CDR2 from the germline V gene are SEHNR and FQNEAQ (reference sequence). The CDR3 is 16 residues long. CDR3 sequence: CASSLAPDRDDQPQHF.

The chain couples TRBV7-9 to TRBJ1-2; TCRdb calls TRBD1, which cannot be checked without DNA. The CDR3 loop spans 11 amino acids. Germline CDR1 and CDR2: SEHNR and FQNEAQ (reference sequence). CDR3 protein: CASSSTGGYTF.

The chain carries TRBV19 and TRBJ2-3; TCRdb's D gene call, TRBD2, goes unchecked for lack of DNA. The CDR3 is made up of 15 amino acids. Germline lookup yields CDR1 LNHDA and CDR2 SQIVND (reference sequence). The CDR3 loop reads CASSILAGVGDTQYF.

The chain has TRBV7-2 and TRBJ2-5. The CDR3 has 14 residues. The V gene's germline CDR1 is SGHTA and CDR2 FQGNSA. The chain's CDR3 is CASSPWADQETQYF.

The V and J genes are TRBV29-1 and TRBJ2-4. Germline CDR1 SQVTM, CDR2 ANQGSEA. The CDR3 covers 14 residues. The CDR3 loop is CSVDGTSDKNIQYF.

V is TRBV6-6 and J is TRBJ1-1; TCRdb names TRBD1, which stays unverified in the absence of DNA. The CDR3 loop spans 14 amino acids. The germline CDR1 and CDR2 sequences are MNHNY and SVGAGI (reference sequence). The CDR3 sequence is CASSYATGYTEAFF.

The chain carries TRBV4-3 and TRBJ1-4. Germline CDR1 LGHNA, CDR2 YSLEER. This CDR3 comprises 20 residues. The chain's CDR3 is CASSQGIFSGLPPTNEKLFF.

The CDR3 loop is CASSDPTGGAQNTGELFF. This rearrangement joins TRBV10-2 to TRBJ2-2; without DNA, the TCRdb call of TRBD1 cannot be checked. The germline gives CDR1 WSHSY, CDR2 SAAADI. CDR3 length: 18 amino acids.

The chain carries TRBV3-1 and TRBJ2-5; TCRdb's D call of TRBD2 is untestable without DNA. Per germline, CDR1 LGHDT and CDR2 YNNKEL (reference sequence). The length of the CDR3 is 16 residues. CDR3 amino acids: CASSLGTSDTQETQYF.

The gene calls are TRBV5-5 and TRBJ2-3; TCRdb indicates TRBD1, and absent DNA this call remains unverified. Looked up from germline, CDR1 is SGHKS and CDR2 is YYEKEE (reference sequence). The CDR3 is 13 residues long. The CDR3 sequence is CASSLTGGDTQYF.

The chain has TRBV4-1 and TRBJ2-2; absent DNA, TCRdb's TRBD2 call cannot be checked. The CDR3 covers 14 residues. Germline CDR1 is MGHRA and CDR2 is YSYEKL. The CDR3 here is CASSQVLGGGELFF.

CDR3: CSARPSGGTLTDTQYF. V usage is TRBV20-1 and J usage is TRBJ2-3; the D call from TCRdb, TRBD2, cannot be confirmed without DNA. The germline gives CDR1 DFQATT, CDR2 SNEGSKA (reference sequence). The length of the CDR3 is 16 residues.

V is TRBV28 and J is TRBJ1-4; the D gene TCRdb calls, TRBD1, cannot be checked with no DNA. The CDR3 runs 18 residues. Looked up from germline, CDR1 is MDHEN and CDR2 is SYDVKM. This CDR3 reads CASSLLKGGPSTNEKLFF.

The rearrangement links TRBV7-9 to TRBJ2-1; lacking DNA, the TRBD2 call made by TCRdb goes unchecked. The germline V gene has CDR1 SEHNR and CDR2 FQNEAQ (reference sequence). There are 15 residues in the CDR3. The CDR3 is CAGAQGREGQVREFF.

J is TRBJ1-1 and V is TRBV4-1; TCRdb lists TRBD1, though no DNA is available to test this call. Germline V lookup: CDR1 MGHRA, CDR2 YSYEKL. The CDR3 consists of 14 residues. CDR3 region: CASSQVTGNTEAFF.

This sequence joins TRBV7-9 and TRBJ2-1; checking the TCRdb D call of TRBD2 is not possible without DNA. Germline CDR1 is SEHNR and CDR2 is FQNEAQ (reference sequence). The CDR3 is 17 residues long. This chain's CDR3 is CASSSLAGDEGGNEQFF.

The chain couples TRBV29-1 to TRBJ2-7; TCRdb designates TRBD2, a call that cannot be tested without DNA. Germline V gene lookup returns CDR1 SQVTM and CDR2 ANQGSEA. The CDR3 is made up of 16 amino acids. CDR3 residues: CSVHHPLSGRPYEQYF.

The rearrangement links TRBV6-4 to TRBJ1-2. Germline CDR1 MRHNA, CDR2 SNTAGT. The CDR3 has 12 amino acids. CDR3 sequence: CASSDSVYGYTF.

This rearrangement joins TRBV21-1 to TRBJ2-4; TCRdb selects TRBD1, and the lack of DNA leaves this call unchecked. TRBV21-1 is marked as a pseudogene. CDR3 length equals 16 residues. This chain's CDR3 is CASSKEQDRGGNIQYF.

The J gene is TRBJ1-5, the V gene TRBV2; lacking DNA, the TRBD1 call made by TCRdb goes unchecked. This CDR3 contains 14 residues. The germline V gene encodes CDR1 SNHLY and CDR2 FYNNEI. The CDR3 is CASSTATRNQPQHF.